This T cell receptor (beta chain) stems from a study of technical replicates of blood from a handful of donors. Per the germline V gene, CDR1 is GTSNPN and CDR2 is SVGIG (reference sequence). The V and J ends lost 0 bases and 4 bases, in that order; junction bases with no gene match: 8. The CDR3 runs to 15 residues. Profiling relied on immunoSEQ multiplex PCR, and the TCRdb table lists in-frame clones only, not all of them. Among 8,500 to 13,000 clones, roughly 94% were seen once, and the ten largest hold around 7.1%. This TCR came from a human donor in good health. The V call is TRBV30, the J call TRBJ2-7; TRBD1 matches at 8 bases. Sequencing was done on a sample of PBMCs. CDR3: CAWSVIQGDWYEQYF. The DNA of the CDR3 is TGTGCCTGGAGTGTAATACAGGGGGATTGGTACGAGCAGTACTTC.